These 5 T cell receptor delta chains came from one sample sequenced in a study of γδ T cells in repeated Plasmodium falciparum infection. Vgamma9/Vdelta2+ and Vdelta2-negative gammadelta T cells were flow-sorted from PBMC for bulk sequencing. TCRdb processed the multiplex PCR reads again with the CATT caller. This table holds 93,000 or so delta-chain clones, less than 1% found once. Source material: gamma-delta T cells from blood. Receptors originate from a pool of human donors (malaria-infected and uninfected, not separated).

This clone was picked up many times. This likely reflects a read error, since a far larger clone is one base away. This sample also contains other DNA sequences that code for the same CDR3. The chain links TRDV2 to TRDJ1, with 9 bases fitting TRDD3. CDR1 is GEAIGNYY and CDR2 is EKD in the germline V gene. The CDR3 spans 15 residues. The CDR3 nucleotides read TGTGCCTGTGACACCGTGGGGGATAGGGGCGATAAGCTCATCTTT. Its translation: CACDTVGDRGDKLIF.

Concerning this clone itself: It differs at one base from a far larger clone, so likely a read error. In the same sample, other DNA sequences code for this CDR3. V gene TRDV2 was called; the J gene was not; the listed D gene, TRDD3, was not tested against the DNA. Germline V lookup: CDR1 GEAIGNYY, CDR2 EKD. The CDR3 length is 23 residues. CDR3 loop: CACDTVRGGTGGGSSWDTRQMFF. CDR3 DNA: TGTGCCTGTGACACCGTAAGGGGAGGTACTGGGGGAGGAAGCTCCTGGGACACCCGACAGATGTTCTTC.

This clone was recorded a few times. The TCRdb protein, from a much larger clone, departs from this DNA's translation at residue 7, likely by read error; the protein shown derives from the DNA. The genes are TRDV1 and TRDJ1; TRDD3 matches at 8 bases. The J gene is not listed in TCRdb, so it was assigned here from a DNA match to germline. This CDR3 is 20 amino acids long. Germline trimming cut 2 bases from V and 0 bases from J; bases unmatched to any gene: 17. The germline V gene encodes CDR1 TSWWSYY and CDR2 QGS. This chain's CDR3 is CALGEVLTGGLRPYTDKLIF. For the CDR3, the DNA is TGTGCTCTTGGGGAAGTTCTGACTGGGGGTCTACGCCCTTACACCGATAAACTCATCTTT.

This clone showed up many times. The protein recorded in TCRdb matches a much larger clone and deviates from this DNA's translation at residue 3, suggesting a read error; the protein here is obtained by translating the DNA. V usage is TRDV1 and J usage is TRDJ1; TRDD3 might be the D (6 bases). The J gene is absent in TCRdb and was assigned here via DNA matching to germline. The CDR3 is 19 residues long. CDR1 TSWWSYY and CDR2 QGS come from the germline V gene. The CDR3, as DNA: TGTGCTCCTGGGGACCCAAGTCCCTTCGGGAGGGGGTACACCGATAAACTCATCTTT. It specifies CAPGDPSPFGRGYTDKLIF.

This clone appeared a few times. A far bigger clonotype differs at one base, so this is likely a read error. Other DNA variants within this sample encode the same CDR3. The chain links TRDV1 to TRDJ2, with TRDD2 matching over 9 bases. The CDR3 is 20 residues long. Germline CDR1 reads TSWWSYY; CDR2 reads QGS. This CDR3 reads CALGDTFLLGDPSLTAQLFF. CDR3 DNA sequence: TGTGCTCTTGGGGATACCTTCCTACTCGGGGATCCCTCTTTGACAGCGCAACTCTTCTTT.